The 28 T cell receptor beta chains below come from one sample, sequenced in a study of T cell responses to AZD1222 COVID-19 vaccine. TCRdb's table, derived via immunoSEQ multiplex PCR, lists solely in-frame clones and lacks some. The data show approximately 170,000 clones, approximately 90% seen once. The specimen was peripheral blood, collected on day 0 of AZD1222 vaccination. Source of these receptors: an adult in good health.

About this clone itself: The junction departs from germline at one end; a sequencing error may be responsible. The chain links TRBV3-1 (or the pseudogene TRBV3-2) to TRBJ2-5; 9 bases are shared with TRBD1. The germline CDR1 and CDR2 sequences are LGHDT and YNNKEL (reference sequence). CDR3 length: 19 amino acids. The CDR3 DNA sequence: TGTGCCAGCAGCCATCGCCGGACAGGGGACCCGACTATCCAAAAGACCCAGTACTTC. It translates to CASSHRRTGDPTIQKTQYF.

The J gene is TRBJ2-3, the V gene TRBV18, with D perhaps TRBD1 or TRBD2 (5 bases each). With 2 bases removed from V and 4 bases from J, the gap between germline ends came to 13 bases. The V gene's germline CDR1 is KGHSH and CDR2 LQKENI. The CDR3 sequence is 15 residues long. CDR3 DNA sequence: TGTGCCAGCTCACCAGGGGGTTCGAGGGCAGATACGCAGTATTTT. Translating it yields CASSPGGSRADTQYF.

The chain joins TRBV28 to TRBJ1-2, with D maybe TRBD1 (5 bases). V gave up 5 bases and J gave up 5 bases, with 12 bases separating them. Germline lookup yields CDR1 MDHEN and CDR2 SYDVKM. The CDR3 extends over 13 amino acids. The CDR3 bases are TGTGCCAGCAGTCCAGGGAGGGCGTATGGCTACACCTTC. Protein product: CASSPGRAYGYTF.

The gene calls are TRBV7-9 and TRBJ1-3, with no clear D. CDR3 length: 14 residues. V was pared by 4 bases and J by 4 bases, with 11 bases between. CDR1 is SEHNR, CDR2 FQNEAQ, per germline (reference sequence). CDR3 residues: CASSWSERGNTIYF. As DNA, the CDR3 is TGTGCCAGCAGCTGGAGTGAACGAGGAAACACCATATATTTT.

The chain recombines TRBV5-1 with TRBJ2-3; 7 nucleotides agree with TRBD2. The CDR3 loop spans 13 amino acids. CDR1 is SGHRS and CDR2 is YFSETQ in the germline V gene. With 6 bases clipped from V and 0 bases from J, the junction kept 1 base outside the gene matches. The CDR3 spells CASTSGSTDTQYF. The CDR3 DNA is TGCGCCAGCACTAGCGGCAGCACAGATACGCAGTATTTT.

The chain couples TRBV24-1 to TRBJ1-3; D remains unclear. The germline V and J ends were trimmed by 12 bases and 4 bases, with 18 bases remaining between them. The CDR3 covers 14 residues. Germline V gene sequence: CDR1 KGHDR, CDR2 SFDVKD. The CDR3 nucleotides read TGTGCCTCATTGAGTCTCGGGCGAGGAAACACCATATATTTT. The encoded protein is CASLSLGRGNTIYF.

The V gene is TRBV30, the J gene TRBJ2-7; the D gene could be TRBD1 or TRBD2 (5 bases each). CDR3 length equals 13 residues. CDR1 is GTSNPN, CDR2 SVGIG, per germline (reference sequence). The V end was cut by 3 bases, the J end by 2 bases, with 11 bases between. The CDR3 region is CAWRGDRAYEQYF. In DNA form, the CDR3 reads TGTGCCTGGAGGGGAGACAGAGCCTACGAGCAGTACTTC.

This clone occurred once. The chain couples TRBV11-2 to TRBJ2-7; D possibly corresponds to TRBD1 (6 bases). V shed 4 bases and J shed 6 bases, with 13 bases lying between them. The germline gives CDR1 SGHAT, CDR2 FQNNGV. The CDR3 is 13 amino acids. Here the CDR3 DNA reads TGTGCCAGCAGCTCCCGACAGGCCATCGAGCAGTACTTC. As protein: CASSSRQAIEQYF. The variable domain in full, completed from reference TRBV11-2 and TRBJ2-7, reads EAGVAQSPRYKIIEKRQSVAFWCNPISGHATLYWYQQILGQGPKLLIQFQNNGVVDDSQLPKDRFSAERLKGVDSTLKIQPAKLEDSAVYLCASSSRQAIEQYFGPGTRLTVT.

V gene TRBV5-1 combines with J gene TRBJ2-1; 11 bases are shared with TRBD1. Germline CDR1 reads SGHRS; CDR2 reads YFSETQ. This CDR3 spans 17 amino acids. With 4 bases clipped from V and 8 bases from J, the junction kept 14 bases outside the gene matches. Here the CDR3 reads CASSRTGGRLGRDEQFF. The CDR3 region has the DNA TGCGCCAGCAGCAGGACAGGGGGCCGGCTAGGGAGGGATGAGCAGTTCTTC.

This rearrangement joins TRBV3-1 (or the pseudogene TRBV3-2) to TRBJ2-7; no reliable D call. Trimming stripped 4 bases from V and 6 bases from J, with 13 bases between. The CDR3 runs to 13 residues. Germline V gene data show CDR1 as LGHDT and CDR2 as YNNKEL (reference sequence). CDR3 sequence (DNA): TGTGCCAGCAGCCTGGCTAGTTGGCTCGAGCAGTACTTC. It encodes CASSLASWLEQYF.

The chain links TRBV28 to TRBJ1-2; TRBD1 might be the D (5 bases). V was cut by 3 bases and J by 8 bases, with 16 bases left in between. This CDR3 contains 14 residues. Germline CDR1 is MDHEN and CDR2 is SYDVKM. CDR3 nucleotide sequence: TGTGCCAGCAGTTTGGGGCCTTATAGGGGAGGCTACACCTTC. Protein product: CASSLGPYRGGYTF.

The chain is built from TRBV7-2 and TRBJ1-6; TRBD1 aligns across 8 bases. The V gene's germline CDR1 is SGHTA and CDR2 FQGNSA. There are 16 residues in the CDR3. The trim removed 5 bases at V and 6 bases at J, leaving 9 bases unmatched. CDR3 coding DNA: TGTGCCAGCAGCCAGCCGCCGGGACAGGTTAATTCACCCCTCCACTTT. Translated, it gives CASSQPPGQVNSPLHF.

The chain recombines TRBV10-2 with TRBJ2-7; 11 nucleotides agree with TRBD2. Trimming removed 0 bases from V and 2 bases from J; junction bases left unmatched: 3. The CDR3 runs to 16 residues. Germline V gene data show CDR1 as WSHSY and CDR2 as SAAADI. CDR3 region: CASSESRLAGTYEQYF. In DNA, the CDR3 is TGCGCCAGCAGTGAGTCAAGACTAGCGGGAACCTACGAGCAGTACTTC.

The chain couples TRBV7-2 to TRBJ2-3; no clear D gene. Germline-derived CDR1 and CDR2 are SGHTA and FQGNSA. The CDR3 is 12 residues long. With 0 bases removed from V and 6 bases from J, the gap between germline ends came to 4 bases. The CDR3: CASSLARDTQYF. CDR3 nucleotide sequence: TGTGCCAGCAGCTTAGCTCGGGATACGCAGTATTTT.

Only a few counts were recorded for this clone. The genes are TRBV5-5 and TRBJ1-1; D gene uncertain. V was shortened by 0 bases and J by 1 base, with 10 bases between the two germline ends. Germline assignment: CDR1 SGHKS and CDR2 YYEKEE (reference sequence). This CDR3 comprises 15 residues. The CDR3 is CASSLAVGKNTEAFF. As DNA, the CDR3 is TGTGCCAGCAGCTTGGCCGTCGGCAAGAACACTGAAGCTTTCTTT.

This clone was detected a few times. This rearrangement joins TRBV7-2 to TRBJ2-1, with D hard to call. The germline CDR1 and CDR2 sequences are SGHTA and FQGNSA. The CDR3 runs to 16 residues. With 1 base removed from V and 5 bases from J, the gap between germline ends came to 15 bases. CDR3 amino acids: CASSLVGGHLNNEQFF. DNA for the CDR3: TGTGCCAGCAGCTTAGTGGGCGGCCACCTGAACAATGAGCAGTTCTTC.

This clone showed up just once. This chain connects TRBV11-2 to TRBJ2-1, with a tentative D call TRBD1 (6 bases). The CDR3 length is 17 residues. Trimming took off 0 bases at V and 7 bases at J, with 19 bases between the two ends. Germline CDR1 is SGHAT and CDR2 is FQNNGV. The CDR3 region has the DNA TGTGCCAGCAGCTTAGATCCCAGGGGCTGGGTCGTGAATGAGCAGTTCTTC. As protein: CASSLDPRGWVVNEQFF.

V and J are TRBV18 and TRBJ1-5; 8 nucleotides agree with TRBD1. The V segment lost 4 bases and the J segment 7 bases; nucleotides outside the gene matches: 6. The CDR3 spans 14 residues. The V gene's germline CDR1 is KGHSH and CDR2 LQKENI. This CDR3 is CASSHDRGSQPQHF. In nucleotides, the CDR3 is TGTGCCAGCTCACATGACAGGGGTAGCCAGCCCCAGCATTTT.

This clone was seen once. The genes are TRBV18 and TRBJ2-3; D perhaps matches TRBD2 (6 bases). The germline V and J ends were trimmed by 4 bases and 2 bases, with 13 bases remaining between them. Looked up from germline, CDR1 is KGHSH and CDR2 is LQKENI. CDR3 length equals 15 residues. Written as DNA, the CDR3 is TGTGCCAGCTCACTTTCGGGACTTAACACAGATACGCAGTATTTT. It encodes CASSLSGLNTDTQYF.

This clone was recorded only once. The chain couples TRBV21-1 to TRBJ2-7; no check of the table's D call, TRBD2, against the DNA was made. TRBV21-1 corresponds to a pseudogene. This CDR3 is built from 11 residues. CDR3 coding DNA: TGTGCCAGCAGCAAACCGTACGAGCAGTACTTC. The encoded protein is CASSKPYEQYF.

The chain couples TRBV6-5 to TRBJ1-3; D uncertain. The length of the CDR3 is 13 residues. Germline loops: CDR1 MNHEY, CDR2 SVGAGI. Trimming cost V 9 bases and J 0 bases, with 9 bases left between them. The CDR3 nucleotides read TGTGCCAGTTCCTCCAACTCTGGAAACACCATATATTTT. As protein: CASSSNSGNTIYF.

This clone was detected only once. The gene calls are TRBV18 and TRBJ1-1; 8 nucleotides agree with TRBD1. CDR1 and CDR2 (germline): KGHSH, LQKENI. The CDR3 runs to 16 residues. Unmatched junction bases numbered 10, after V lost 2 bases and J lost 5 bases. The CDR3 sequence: CASSPNGQGLGTEAFF. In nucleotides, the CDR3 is TGTGCCAGCTCACCAAACGGACAGGGCCTTGGGACTGAAGCTTTCTTT. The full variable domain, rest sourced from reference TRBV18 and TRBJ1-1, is NAGVMQNPRHLVRRRGQEARLRCSPMKGHSHVYWYRQLPEEGLKFMVYLQKENIIDESGMPKERFSAEFPKEGPSILRIQQVVRGDSAAYFCASSPNGQGLGTEAFFGQGTRLTVV.

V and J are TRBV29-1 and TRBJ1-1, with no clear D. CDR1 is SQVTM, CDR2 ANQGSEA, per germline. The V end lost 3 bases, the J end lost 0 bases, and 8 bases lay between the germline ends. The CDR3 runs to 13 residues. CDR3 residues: CSVEGRLNTEAFF. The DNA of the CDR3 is TGCAGCGTTGAGGGGAGACTGAACACTGAAGCTTTCTTT.

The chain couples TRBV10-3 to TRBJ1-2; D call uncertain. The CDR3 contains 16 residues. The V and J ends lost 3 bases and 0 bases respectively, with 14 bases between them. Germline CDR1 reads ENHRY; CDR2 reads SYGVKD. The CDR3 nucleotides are TGTGCCATCAGTGATGGGCGTGGGTCCGCTAACTATGGCTACACCTTC. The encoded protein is CAISDGRGSANYGYTF.

The CDR3 DNA follows: TGTGCCAGCAGCTTACAGGGGGGCTATGGCTACACCTTC. Protein product: CASSLQGGYGYTF. The chain carries TRBV7-2 and TRBJ1-2, with 7 bases lining up with TRBD1. With 2 bases clipped from V and 4 bases from J, the junction kept 1 base outside the gene matches. This CDR3 contains 13 residues. CDR1 is SGHTA, CDR2 FQGNSA, per germline.

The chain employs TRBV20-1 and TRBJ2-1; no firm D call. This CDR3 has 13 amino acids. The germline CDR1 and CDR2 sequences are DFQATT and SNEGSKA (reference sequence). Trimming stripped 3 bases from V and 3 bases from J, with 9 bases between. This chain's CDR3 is CSASHPFYNEQFF. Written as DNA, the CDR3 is TGCAGTGCTAGTCATCCGTTCTACAATGAGCAGTTCTTC.

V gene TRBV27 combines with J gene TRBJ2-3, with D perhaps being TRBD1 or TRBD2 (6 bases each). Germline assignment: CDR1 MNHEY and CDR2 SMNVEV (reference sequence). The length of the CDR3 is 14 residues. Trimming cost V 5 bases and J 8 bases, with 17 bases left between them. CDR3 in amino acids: CASSPPGARGTQYF. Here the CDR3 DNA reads TGTGCCAGCAGTCCCCCGGGAGCCAGGGGTACGCAGTATTTT.

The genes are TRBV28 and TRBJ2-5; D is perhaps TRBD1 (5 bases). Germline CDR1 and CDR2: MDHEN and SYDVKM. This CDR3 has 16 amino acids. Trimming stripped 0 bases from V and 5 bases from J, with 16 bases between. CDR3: CASSLWAGQGRETQYF. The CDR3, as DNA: TGTGCCAGCAGTTTATGGGCTGGGCAGGGTCGGGAGACCCAGTACTTC.